This TCR beta chain was identified in a study of identical twins. This clonotype was detected ten times or more. Its antigen is unidentified. V gave up 0 bases and J gave up 3 bases, with 10 bases separating them. Germline lookup yields CDR1 SGHRS and CDR2 YFSETQ. This CDR3 is built from 15 residues. Findings of the study overall: Sequences that were beta out-of-frame showed weaker excess twin sharing. Out-of-frame alpha sequences common to twins exhibited a surplus of low generation probability. Zero-insertion analyses could be partly confounded by invariant MAIT and iNKT cells.

TCRdb re-derived calls from the 5' RACE reads in MiXCR, one entry per CDR3 protein. Counted here are some 590,000 distinct CDR3 sequences, roughly 9.9% occurring once; the ten biggest clones make up more than 2.5%. This sample also belongs to another study, concerning yellow fever vaccine responses in identical twins.

Sample: PBMCs. The receptor was derived from a woman aged 18-35 years in good health. The V gene is TRBV5-1, the J gene TRBJ2-1; perhaps TRBD1 as D (5 bases). The CDR3 nucleotides are TGCGCCAGCAGCTTGGTAGGGGCTGTCTACAATGAGCAGTTCTTC. Translating it yields CASSLVGAVYNEQFF.